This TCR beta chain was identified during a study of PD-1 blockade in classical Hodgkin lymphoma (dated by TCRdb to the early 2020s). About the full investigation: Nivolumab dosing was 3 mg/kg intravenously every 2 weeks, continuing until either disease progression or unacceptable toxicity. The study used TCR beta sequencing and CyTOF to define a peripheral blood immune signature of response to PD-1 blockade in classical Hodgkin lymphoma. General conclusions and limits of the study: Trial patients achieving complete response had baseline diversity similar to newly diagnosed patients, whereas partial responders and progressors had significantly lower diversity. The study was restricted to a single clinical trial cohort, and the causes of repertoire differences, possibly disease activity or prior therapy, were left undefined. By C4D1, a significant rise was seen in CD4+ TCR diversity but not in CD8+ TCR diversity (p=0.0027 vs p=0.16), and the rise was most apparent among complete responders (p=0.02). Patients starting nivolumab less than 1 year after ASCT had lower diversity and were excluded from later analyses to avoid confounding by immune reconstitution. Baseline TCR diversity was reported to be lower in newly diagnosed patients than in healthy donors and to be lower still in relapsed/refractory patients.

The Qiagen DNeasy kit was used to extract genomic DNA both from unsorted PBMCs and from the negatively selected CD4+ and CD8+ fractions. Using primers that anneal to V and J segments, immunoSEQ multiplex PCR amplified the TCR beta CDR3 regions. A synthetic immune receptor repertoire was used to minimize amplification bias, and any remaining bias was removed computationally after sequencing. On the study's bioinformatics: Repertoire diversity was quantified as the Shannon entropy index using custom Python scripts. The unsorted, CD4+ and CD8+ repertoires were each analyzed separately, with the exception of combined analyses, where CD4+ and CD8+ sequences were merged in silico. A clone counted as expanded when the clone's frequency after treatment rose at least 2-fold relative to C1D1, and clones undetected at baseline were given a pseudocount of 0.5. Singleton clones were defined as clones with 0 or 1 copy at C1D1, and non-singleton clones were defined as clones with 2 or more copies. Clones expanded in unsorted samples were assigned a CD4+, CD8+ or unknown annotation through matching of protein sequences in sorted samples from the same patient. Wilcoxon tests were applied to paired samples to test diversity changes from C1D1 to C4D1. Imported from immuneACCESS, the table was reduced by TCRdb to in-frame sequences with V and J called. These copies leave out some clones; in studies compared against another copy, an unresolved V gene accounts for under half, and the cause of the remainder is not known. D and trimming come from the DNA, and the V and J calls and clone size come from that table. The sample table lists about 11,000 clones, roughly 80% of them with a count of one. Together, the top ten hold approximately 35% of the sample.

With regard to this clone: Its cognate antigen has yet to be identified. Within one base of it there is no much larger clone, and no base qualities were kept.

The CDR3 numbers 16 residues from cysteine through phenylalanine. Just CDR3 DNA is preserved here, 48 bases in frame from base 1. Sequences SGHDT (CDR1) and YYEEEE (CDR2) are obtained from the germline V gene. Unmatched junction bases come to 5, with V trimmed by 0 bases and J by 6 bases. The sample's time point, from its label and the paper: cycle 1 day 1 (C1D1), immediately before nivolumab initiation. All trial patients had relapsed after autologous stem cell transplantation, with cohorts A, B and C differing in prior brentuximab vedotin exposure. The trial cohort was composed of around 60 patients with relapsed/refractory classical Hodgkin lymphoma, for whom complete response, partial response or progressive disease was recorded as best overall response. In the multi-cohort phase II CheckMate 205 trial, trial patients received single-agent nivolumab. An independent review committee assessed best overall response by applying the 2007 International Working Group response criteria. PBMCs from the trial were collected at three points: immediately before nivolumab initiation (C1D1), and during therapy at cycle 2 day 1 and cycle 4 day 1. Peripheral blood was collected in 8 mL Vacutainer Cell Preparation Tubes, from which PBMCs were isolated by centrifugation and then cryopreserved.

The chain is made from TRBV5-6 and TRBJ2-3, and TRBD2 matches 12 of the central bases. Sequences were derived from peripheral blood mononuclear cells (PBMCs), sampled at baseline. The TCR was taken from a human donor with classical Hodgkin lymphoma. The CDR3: CASSLGLAGAGDTQYF. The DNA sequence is TGTGCCAGCAGCTTGGGACTAGCGGGGGCCGGGGATACGCAGTATTTT.